One and the same sample provided the 19 T cell receptor beta chains below, sequenced in a study of T cells after yellow fever vaccination. TCRdb re-analysed the 5' RACE reads in MiXCR, keeping a single row per CDR3 protein. The sample records around 550,000 distinct CDR3 sequences, about 19% being singletons. This material consisted of PBMCs, taken 15 days after the yellow fever booster vaccination. The source is a man aged 25 to 45 who received the YFV17D yellow fever vaccine.

The chain carries TRBV28 and TRBJ2-7, with TRBD1 as a possible D gene (6 bases). Germline CDR1 is MDHEN and CDR2 is SYDVKM. CDR3 length: 14 amino acids. The V end lost 6 bases, the J end lost 6 bases, and 18 bases lay between the germline ends. The CDR3 loop reads CASRWGQAFSEQYF. In DNA form, the CDR3 reads TGTGCCAGCAGGTGGGGGCAGGCGTTTTCCGAGCAGTACTTC.

The sample holds a few counts of this clonotype. The genes are TRBV6-2 or TRBV6-3 and TRBJ2-3, with D possibly being TRBD2 (6 bases). With 4 bases removed from V and 4 bases from J, the gap between germline ends came to 9 bases. The CDR3 is made up of 13 amino acids. The germline gives CDR1 MNHEY, CDR2 SVGEGT. The DNA of the CDR3 is TGTGCCAGCAGTTCGGGAGTTTCAGATACGCAGTATTTT. Protein: CASSSGVSDTQYF.

This chain joins TRBV27 and TRBJ2-3; D call uncertain. The V gene's germline CDR1 is MNHEY and CDR2 SMNVEV (reference sequence). The V gene lost 5 bases and the J gene lost 2 bases, with 14 bases spanning the gap. CDR3 size: 15 residues. CDR3 protein: CASSTYNRATDTQYF. The CDR3 bases are TGTGCCAGCAGTACTTACAACCGGGCCACAGATACGCAGTATTTT.

The chain joins TRBV19 to TRBJ1-1; the match to TRBD1 covers 7 bases. CDR3 length: 15 residues. V dropped 5 bases and J dropped 5; count of bases not matched to a gene: 11. CDR1 is LNHDA and CDR2 is SQIVND in the germline V gene (reference sequence). The CDR3 protein is CASSAAQGRGTEAFF. DNA for the CDR3: TGTGCCAGTAGTGCCGCACAGGGGCGAGGAACTGAAGCTTTCTTT.

This chain uses TRBV7-6 with TRBJ2-4; D is unresolved. V dropped 1 base and J dropped 9 bases, with 10 bases sitting between them. Germline assignment: CDR1 SGHVS and CDR2 FNYEAQ. This CDR3 is built from 13 residues. CDR3 nucleotides: TGTGCCAGCAGCTTAGACCAAAGGGCCATTCAGTACTTC. It codes for CASSLDQRAIQYF.

The chain has TRBV12-3 or TRBV12-4 and TRBJ2-7, with unresolved D. The CDR3 length is 14 residues. Trimming cost V 1 base and J 1 base, with 8 bases left between them. The CDR3 nucleotides read TGTGCCAGCAGTTTAGTTATTAGTTCCTACGAGCAGTACTTC. Its protein product is CASSLVISSYEQYF.

The rearrangement uses TRBV15 and TRBJ1-1, with TRBD1 identical over 8 bases. J was trimmed by 0 bases and V by 4 bases; bases with no gene match: 4. This CDR3 comprises 15 residues. Per germline, CDR1 LNHNV and CDR2 YYDKDF (reference sequence). The chain's CDR3 is CATSIDRGMNTEAFF. For the CDR3, the DNA is TGTGCCACCAGCATAGACAGGGGAATGAACACTGAAGCTTTCTTT.

This clonotype showed up just a few times. The rearrangement links TRBV3-1 to TRBJ2-1, with D maybe TRBD2 (5 bases). The germline V gene has CDR1 LGHDT and CDR2 YNNKEL (reference sequence). CDR3 length equals 16 residues. V gave up 4 bases and J gave up 0 bases, with 13 bases separating them. For the CDR3, the DNA is TGTGCCAGCAGCCTTGAGACTATACGCTCCTACAATGAGCAGTTCTTC. It codes for CASSLETIRSYNEQFF.

This clonotype was seen a few times. This chain links TRBV4-3 with TRBJ2-2, with TRBD2 as a possible D gene (6 bases). V lost 0 bases to trimming and J lost 6 bases, with 8 bases between them. Germline CDR1 is LGHNA and CDR2 is YSLEER. The CDR3 is 14 amino acids. The CDR3 region has the DNA TGCGCCAGCAGCCAAGATTGGGGGGCCGGGGAGCTGTTTTTT. Translated, it gives CASSQDWGAGELFF.

Only a few counts were recorded for this clonotype. V and J are TRBV24-1 and TRBJ2-5; tentative D call: TRBD1 (6 bases). The CDR3 is 15 amino acids. Looked up from germline, CDR1 is KGHDR and CDR2 is SFDVKD. V was shortened by 2 bases and J by 1 base, with 10 bases between the two germline ends. In nucleotides, the CDR3 is TGTGCCACCAGTGATTCCCGGGACACCCAAGAGACCCAGTACTTC. It codes for CATSDSRDTQETQYF.

This rearrangement joins TRBV5-1 to TRBJ2-4; 9 nucleotides match TRBD2. The V gene end was trimmed by 0 bases and the J gene end by 1 base; junction bases not matched to a gene: 5. The germline gives CDR1 SGHRS, CDR2 YFSETQ. This CDR3 has 17 residues. CDR3: CASSLGLADQAKNIQYF. CDR3 in DNA: TGCGCCAGCAGCTTGGGACTAGCGGACCAGGCCAAAAACATTCAGTACTTC.

Only a few counts were recorded for this clonotype. CDR3 in amino acids: CSAREGTYEQYF. The CDR3 DNA sequence: TGCAGTGCTAGAGAGGGGACCTACGAGCAGTACTTC. This rearrangement joins TRBV20-1 to TRBJ2-7; no clear D gene. Germline lookup yields CDR1 DFQATT and CDR2 SNEGSKA (reference sequence). This CDR3 is 12 amino acids long. Trimming removed 0 bases at V and 2 bases at J, with 5 bases between.

This chain connects TRBV6-1 to TRBJ2-3; D is possibly TRBD2 (5 bases). In germline, CDR1 is MNHNS, CDR2 SASEGT. The CDR3 totals 15 residues. Trimming left V 6 bases short and J 0 bases short, with 13 bases between. CDR3 nucleotides: TGTGCCAGCAGGAAGATAGGAGGTAGCACAGATACGCAGTATTTT. Translation gives CASRKIGGSTDTQYF.

The chain has TRBV28 and TRBJ2-6; D tentatively reads TRBD1 or TRBD2 (5 bases each). Germline V gene sequence: CDR1 MDHEN, CDR2 SYDVKM. The CDR3 has 14 residues. Trimming pared 5 bases from V and 6 bases from J, leaving 11 bases between. The chain's CDR3 is CASSTGTQANVLTF. CDR3 sequence (DNA): TGTGCCAGCAGTACCGGGACCCAGGCCAACGTCCTGACTTTC.

This clonotype occurred a few times. This chain connects TRBV11-2 to TRBJ2-7; D is ambiguous. Germline V gene lookup returns CDR1 SGHAT and CDR2 FQNNGV. Trimming pared 3 bases from V and 9 bases from J, leaving 18 bases between. The length of the CDR3 is 14 residues. The CDR3 region is CASSFDQHDFGQYF. The CDR3 DNA is TGTGCCAGCAGCTTTGATCAGCACGATTTCGGGCAGTACTTC. Variable domain in full (rest from reference TRBV11-2 and TRBJ2-7): EAGVAQSPRYKIIEKRQSVAFWCNPISGHATLYWYQQILGQGPKLLIQFQNNGVVDDSQLPKDRFSAERLKGVDSTLKIQPAKLEDSAVYLCASSFDQHDFGQYFGPGTRLTVT.

In DNA form, the CDR3 reads TGTGCCAGCAGCATTCGGGGCGGGAGGGCGGTCGAGCAGTACTTC. As protein: CASSIRGGRAVEQYF. J is TRBJ2-7 and V is TRBV7-2; 9 nucleotides agree with TRBD2. The CDR3 has 15 residues. The ends lost 5 bases at V and 6 bases at J; junction bases unmatched: 11. Per the germline V gene, CDR1 is SGHTA and CDR2 is FQGNSA.

The rearrangement joins TRBV6-1 to TRBJ1-1; D uncertain. The CDR3 loop spans 14 amino acids. Looked up from germline, CDR1 is MNHNS and CDR2 is SASEGT. Trimming pared 1 base from V and 0 bases from J, leaving 6 bases between. This CDR3 is CASSEGSLNTEAFF. The CDR3 bases are TGTGCCAGCAGTGAAGGGTCATTGAACACTGAAGCTTTCTTT.

This clonotype was picked up a small number of times. The chain has TRBV5-1 and TRBJ2-1, with TRBD2 matching over 8 bases. CDR3 length equals 16 residues. CDR1 is SGHRS and CDR2 is YFSETQ in the germline V gene. Losses at the gene ends were 4 bases for V and 7 bases for J; bases not matched to a gene: 13. CDR3 in DNA: TGCGCCAGCAGCCTGCTGCTGGGTAGCGGGGAAAATGAGCAGTTCTTC. Residues: CASSLLLGSGENEQFF.

This clonotype occurred a few times. The chain couples TRBV20-1 to TRBJ2-3; D ambiguous. Germline V gene data show CDR1 as DFQATT and CDR2 as SNEGSKA (reference sequence). V was cut by 3 bases and J by 6 bases, with 13 bases left in between. The CDR3 is made up of 13 amino acids. The CDR3 bases are TGCAGTGCTAGGTTGGCTACGAGGGATACGCAGTATTTT. The encoded protein is CSARLATRDTQYF.